Sequencing of this T cell receptor (beta chain) was carried out in a study of cytomegalovirus exposure and HLA in healthy donors (dated by TCRdb to 2016 to 2017). In terms of the full investigation: In an earlier analysis of several hundred of the donors, 276 Gb of sequence data and about 110 million unique TCR beta sequences from roughly 190 million T cells were reported. An early release that covered several hundred HLA-typed donors contained approximately 300 gigabases of sequencing data and approximately 85 million unique TCR sequences. Of the 350 to 450 genotyped donors, approximately 81% were placed in the genetic ancestry cluster associated with self-reported Caucasian donors. The aim of the study was to test whether cataloging public T cell receptors could identify signatures of past pathogen exposure. Using immunosequencing, the study profiled T cell repertoires from about 650 subjects and related those repertoires to cytomegalovirus serostatus. In addition to the first cohort of roughly 700 subjects, a separate validation cohort of approximately 110 different subjects was used. High-throughput TCR immunosequencing, statistical association of individual TCRs with disease status, and machine learning were combined to predict cytomegalovirus infection status. A later analysis re-examined previously published TCR beta repertoires from around 670 donors and added high-resolution HLA genotyping to investigate patterns of TCR occurrence. Rather than drawing on any new phenotypic data, the later analysis identified candidate immune exposures from TCR beta sequences and the way those sequences occurred across donors. To decide whether each TCR beta V gene segment behaved as functional or pseudogenic, an earlier analysis of 587 of the donors relied on high-throughput TCR beta sequencing. Donor age, sex, ethnicity and CMV serostatus were compiled alongside the repertoire data. A later genetic analysis used genome-wide SNP genotypes for about three fifths of the roughly 700 donors, treating that subset as a discovery cohort. All discovery cohort repertoires had been generated on a single sequencing platform. Both class I and class II loci were covered by HLA typing, at four-digit resolution. Typing coverage differed by locus: A, B, C, DRB1 and DQB1 were typed in roughly 620-640 donors, DQA1 in 500 to 550, DPA1 in over 600, and DPB1 in just under 490. About 5 DR-DQ haplotypes were handled as single units for association and clustering, since linkage in the cohort was strong. Among 398 genotyped donors of the cohort, an average of 235,054 unique TCR beta nucleotide sequences were sequenced per donor, around a sixth of them non-productive.

Findings and caveats that apply to the study as a whole: Because some donors lacked HLA typing at each locus, the association tests relied only on the typed subset. The study listed 164 TCR beta chains as associated with cytomegalovirus. A further reported finding was that TCR beta sequences accurately predicted the HLA-A and HLA-B alleles for most subjects in the first cohort. The only immune exposure information available for the cohort was CMV serostatus. The classifier was reported to diagnose cytomegalovirus status with high specificity and sensitivity in both the original cohort and the validation cohort. Across donors, most TCR sequences were observed very rarely, whereas some public TCRs were present in many individuals. Broadly in line with IMGT annotations, most TCR beta V segments showed up in productive rearrangements about 87% or about 30% of the time in an earlier analysis of around 550 of the donors. Specific HLA alleles were associated with 15,000 to 20,000 TCR beta sequences at a false discovery rate of 0.05 in a later analysis. Because counts were too low, roughly 16 rarely observed V segments, including chromosome 9 orphons, were left out of the earlier analysis of about 500 of the donors. A group of highly shared sequence variants was considered likely to be a technical artifact of the sequencing pipeline. Some IMGT-functional V segments, including TRBV6-2 and TRBV6-3, could not be distinguished by the 87-base-pair reads and were therefore excluded. In a later genetic analysis, a missense DCLRE1C variant was associated with V-gene and J-gene trimming of TCR beta chains, and the association was replicated in an independent cohort. According to a later analysis, parvovirus B19, influenza, CMV and Epstein-Barr virus appeared linked to several top co-occurrence clusters. According to a later genetic analysis, donors in an Asian-associated ancestry cluster had fewer N-insertions in productive TCRs than the roughly 670-donor mean. In a later analysis, most CMV-associated TCR beta chains were found to appear HLA-restricted, with HLA associations seemingly driven largely by CMV exposure. When HLA alleles, especially DR and DQ, strongly co-occurred, attributing TCR associations to individual alleles was difficult. Sequencing depth was assumed to be roughly uniform across donors in the presence/absence analyses, though that assumption may not hold. In a later analysis, HLA-associated TCR beta chains were found to be more clonally expanded and to have lower generation probabilities than equally common non-associated chains. In vitro tests confirmed that a few of the cytomegalovirus-associated TCR beta chains recognize cytomegalovirus antigens. The authors suggested that the approach could potentially be generalized to other disease states and immunological phenotypes. Correlated functional status among segregating V segments might reflect linkage disequilibrium, but an unknown experimental factor could not be ruled out. A later analysis found that TCR association rates varied across HLA loci, with DRB1 alleles showing the most associated TCRs and HLA-C alleles the fewest. The cohort was sequenced for TCR beta chains only, and without alpha or paired-chain data the features that could be detected were limited.

CDR1 SNHLY and CDR2 FYNNEI were looked up in the germline V gene. The CDR3 measures 15 amino acids from cysteine to phenylalanine. Only the CDR3 DNA stays, 45 bases, in frame from base 1. The germline V and J ends show losses of 5 bases and 3 bases respectively, and no gene match explains 6 bases of the junction. The cohort consisted of 600 or so healthy bone marrow donors. Cohort members were all nominally healthy when sampled, although unrecorded immune exposures were likely present. The donor was CMV seropositive and was included in the group of 250 to 300 seropositive cohort members. Every donor gave a peripheral blood sample, and the peripheral blood mononuclear cells from that sample were used for TCR beta sequencing. The Qiagen DNeasy Blood Extraction Kit was used to extract genomic DNA from the blood cell samples. In the case of this clone: Its antigen remains unidentified. No clone much larger than this one lies a single base away; base qualities are absent.

Receptors were amplified or captured by the immunoSEQ multiplex PCR assay. The multiplex PCR relied on a mix of 60 forward primers for TCR Vbeta segments and 13 reverse primers for TCR Jbeta segments. The CDR3 region of rearranged TCR beta genes was amplified from genomic DNA with a multiplex PCR assay. The amplified TCR beta libraries were sequenced on the Illumina HiSeq System as 87-base-pair reads. The published analysis was carried out like this. In a later analysis, tens of millions of unique TCR beta chains were counted across the 500 to 850 repertoires, and roughly 10 million of these chains were shared by at least two donors. Raw reads were error-corrected and collapsed into unique sequences by a nearest-neighbor algorithm in which closely related sequences were merged to remove PCR and sequencing errors. Alignment of CDR3 sequences to IMGT reference sequences was used to assign V, D and J gene segments. Each retained sequence needed at least a six-nucleotide match to both a V gene segment and a J gene segment. A rearrangement counted as productive if the CDR3 had no stop codons and remained in frame with V and J, and every other rearrangement counted as non-productive. Following IMGT convention, CDR3 was defined as the stretch from the second conserved V-encoded cysteine up to the conserved J-encoded phenylalanine. The earlier analysis of 450 to 750 of the donors excluded any sequence lacking an unambiguous match to a single V gene segment. An earlier analysis of around 600 of the donors classified V segments as functional when productive rearrangements were above 56.7% and as segregating when the standard deviation between donors was above 5%. A statistical classification framework was built for diagnosing cytomegalovirus status from the catalog of TCR beta chain sequences. In a later analysis, TCR nucleotide sequences were compared against IMGT/GENE-DB human TR gene sequences so that V and J genes could be assigned. The TCRdist pipeline was used in a later analysis to assign CDR3 sequences and most-parsimonious VDJ recombination scenarios. In a later analysis, each TCR beta chain was defined by its CDR3 amino acid sequence together with its V-gene family, and reads without a unique V-gene family were excluded. As a way to deal with suspected cross-contamination and a sequencing artifact, a later analysis dropped over 550 nucleotide sequences that were highly shared and had low generation probability. In a later analysis, a clonal expansion index was calculated for each public chain from normalized within-repertoire ranks of inferred template counts. In a later analysis, generation probabilities were computed with a VDJ recombination model fitted to out-of-frame rearrangements, and the resulting probabilities were checked against IGoR. In a later analysis, hypergeometric tests were used to score TCR-TCR, TCR-HLA and TCR-CMV co-occurrence, with a repertoire-size bias correction applied to TCR pairs. In a later analysis, false discovery rates were estimated by permuting HLA or CMV assignments 20 times. In a later analysis, co-occurring TCRs were grouped with DBSCAN, and TCRdist sequence similarity was added when clustering was performed within HLA-allele-positive subsets. Repertoires with fewer than 30,000 or more than 120,000 public chains, plus five repertoires with anomalous nucleotide sharing, were excluded from co-occurrence clustering. TCRdb stores this immuneACCESS table with in-frame sequences only. Part of the clones is absent; in the studies checked, under half of the shortfall reflects unresolved V genes, and no reason is known for the rest. The DNA gave D and trimming, while V, J and clone size come from that table. The table for this sample lists 95,000 to 150,000 clones; 65% to 80% of them were counted only once. The ten most abundant clones make up 9.5% to 15% of the sample.

The TCR originated in a woman between 40 and 50 years old in good health and CMV-seropositive. Sequenced input: PBMCs. Recombination connected TRBV2 to TRBJ2-1; 8 bases in between match TRBD2. The CDR3 has the sequence CASSSRLALYNEQFF. The DNA reads TGTGCCAGCAGTTCCCGACTAGCGCTCTACAATGAGCAGTTCTTC.